These 24 T cell receptor beta chains came from one sample sequenced in a study of shared clonotypes between healthy human individuals. Only in-frame clones appear in the TCRdb table, and some are missing; sequencing was by immunoSEQ multiplex PCR. The sample lists about half a million clones; 60% to 80% were seen once. Material: PBMCs. The receptors come from a woman in her forties in good health. Some clones in this sample may be carry-over from other donors' samples.

The V and J genes are TRBV7-2 and TRBJ2-1, with 10 bases that match TRBD2. This CDR3 region has 17 residues. Germline CDR1 is SGHTA and CDR2 is FQGNSA. Losses at the gene ends were 2 bases for V and 2 bases for J; bases not matched to a gene: 6. As DNA, the CDR3 is TGTGCCAGCAGCTTACCCGACGGACTAGCGGCCTACAATGAGCAGTTCTTC. Protein sequence: CASSLPDGLAAYNEQFF.

The chain combines TRBV10-3 with TRBJ1-2; tentative D call: TRBD1 (5 bases). The CDR3 consists of 12 residues. Per the germline V gene, CDR1 is ENHRY and CDR2 is SYGVKD. The CDR3 sequence: CASREGDYGYTF. CDR3 sequence (DNA): TGTGCATCAAGGGAAGGGGACTATGGCTACACCTTC.

The rearrangement links TRBV6-4 to TRBJ2-7, with 9 bases matching TRBD1. The germline gives CDR1 MRHNA, CDR2 SNTAGT. This CDR3 contains 16 residues. V lost 5 bases, J lost 0 bases, and 8 bases stayed unmatched. The DNA of the CDR3 is TGTGCCAGCAGTTCACAGGGGGCGCCTGGCTCCTACGAGCAGTACTTC. Its protein product is CASSSQGAPGSYEQYF.

The chain couples TRBV6-1 to TRBJ1-4; D ambiguous. V was cut by 6 bases and J by 4 bases, with 15 bases left in between. Per the germline V gene, CDR1 is MNHNS and CDR2 is SASEGT. The CDR3 has 15 amino acids. The CDR3 is CASSQSPAYNEKLFF. Written as DNA, the CDR3 is TGTGCCAGCAGCCAGAGTCCGGCCTATAATGAAAAACTGTTTTTT.

This chain links TRBV18 with TRBJ1-2, with a tentative D call TRBD1 (5 bases). Germline V gene lookup returns CDR1 KGHSH and CDR2 LQKENI. The V end was cut by 0 bases, the J end by 4 bases, with 12 bases between. The CDR3 consists of 15 residues. For the CDR3, the DNA is TGTGCCAGCTCACCACCGGGGAGGGGTAGCTATGGCTACACCTTC. This codes for CASSPPGRGSYGYTF.

This chain uses TRBV29-1 with TRBJ2-1; TRBD2 agrees at 11 bases. The CDR3 consists of 13 residues. Losses at the gene ends were 7 bases for V and 4 bases for J; bases not matched to a gene: 3. Germline CDR1 SQVTM, CDR2 ANQGSEA. CDR3 protein: CSGGLAVYNEQFF. The CDR3 nucleotides are TGCAGCGGGGGACTAGCGGTTTACAATGAGCAGTTCTTC.

This chain joins TRBV10-3 and TRBJ2-5; weak D call: TRBD2 (5 bases). Trimming pared 3 bases from V and 4 bases from J, leaving 12 bases between. Germline lookup yields CDR1 ENHRY and CDR2 SYGVKD. There are 14 residues in the CDR3. CDR3 nucleotide sequence: TGTGCCATCAGTGAAAATCGGGGATCAGAGACCCAGTACTTC. It encodes CAISENRGSETQYF.

V and J are TRBV29-1 and TRBJ2-2; D may be TRBD1 (6 bases). CDR3 length: 15 residues. Trimming left V 6 bases short and J 1 base short, with 15 bases between. Per germline, CDR1 SQVTM and CDR2 ANQGSEA. The CDR3 DNA sequence: TGCAGCGTAGCCCGGGACAACCTGAACACCGGGGAGCTGTTTTTT. It is translated as CSVARDNLNTGELFF.

This clone has more than one count but fewer than ten. This sequence joins TRBV5-1 and TRBJ2-1; 13 bases map to TRBD2. CDR1 is SGHRS and CDR2 is YFSETQ in the germline V gene. The CDR3 is made up of 16 amino acids. The J segment lost 5 bases and the V segment lost 4 bases, leaving 6 bases of the junction unmatched. CDR3 in amino acids: CASSATGTSGNNEQFF. The CDR3 DNA reads as TGCGCCAGCAGCGCAACCGGGACTAGCGGGAACAATGAGCAGTTCTTC. Full variable domain (remainder filled in from reference TRBV5-1 and TRBJ2-1): KAGVTQTPRYLIKTRGQQVTLSCSPISGHRSVSWYQQTPGQGLQFLFEYFSETQRNKGNFPGRFSGRQFSNSRSEMNVSTLELGDSALYLCASSATGTSGNNEQFFGPGTRLTVL.

As to this clone: A much larger clonotype is one base distant, so this may be a read error. Other DNA sequences in this specimen translate into the identical CDR3. The CDR3 loop is CASSLVHEQYF. The CDR3 coding sequence is TGTGCCAGCAGCTTAGTTCACGAGCAGTACTTC. The chain recombines TRBV7-2 with TRBJ2-7; D ambiguous. The CDR3 spans 11 residues. Trimming took 1 base from V and 5 from J, leaving 3 bases between them. Germline V gene lookup returns CDR1 SGHTA and CDR2 FQGNSA.

This clone was recorded a few times. V gene TRBV5-1 combines with J gene TRBJ2-7; D uncertain. Trimming stripped 0 bases from V and 6 bases from J, with 10 bases between. Germline V gives CDR1 SGHRS, CDR2 YFSETQ. The CDR3 loop spans 13 amino acids. The CDR3 sequence is CASSLADTAEQYF. CDR3 coding DNA: TGCGCCAGCAGCTTGGCCGATACAGCCGAGCAGTACTTC.

The rearrangement links TRBV2 to TRBJ2-1; tentatively, D is TRBD2 (5 bases). V was clipped by 4 bases and J by 7 bases, with 17 bases between them. The CDR3 has 15 residues. Germline loops: CDR1 SNHLY, CDR2 FYNNEI. Here the CDR3 reads CASSGYSAPGNEQFF. The CDR3 coding sequence is TGTGCCAGCAGTGGTTACAGCGCCCCGGGGAATGAGCAGTTCTTC.

Concerning this clone: At one end, the junction sequence differs from germline, possibly due to a read error. V gene TRBV6-1 combines with J gene TRBJ2-7; D may be TRBD2 (6 bases). Germline CDR1 MNHNS, CDR2 SASEGT. This CDR3 spans 10 amino acids. CDR3 residues: CASSDLGLRF. CDR3 bases: TGTGCCAGCAGTGATCTGGGACTGCGCTTC.

The chain joins TRBV5-1 to TRBJ2-1; TRBD1 matches 8 bases. CDR3 size: 15 residues. Germline CDR1 reads SGHRS; CDR2 reads YFSETQ. V gave up 2 bases and J gave up 8 bases; unmatched junction bases: 9. The CDR3 DNA is TGCGCCAGCAGCTTAGAAGACAGGGGACTCGATGAGCAGTTCTTC. This gives the protein CASSLEDRGLDEQFF.

J is TRBJ2-4 and V is TRBV28; D might be TRBD1 (6 bases). The length of the CDR3 is 15 residues. The germline CDR1 and CDR2 sequences are MDHEN and SYDVKM. V lost 5 bases to trimming and J lost 6 bases, with 17 bases between them. In nucleotides, the CDR3 is TGTGCCAGCAGTCCAAGAACAGGGCTCGGAAACATTCAGTACTTC. Amino acids: CASSPRTGLGNIQYF.

This clone appeared a few times. The rearrangement uses TRBV2 and TRBJ1-5; 7 bases line up with TRBD1. V gave up 5 bases and J gave up 7 bases; unmatched junction bases: 5. In germline, CDR1 is SNHLY, CDR2 FYNNEI. The CDR3 loop spans 13 amino acids. The CDR3 loop reads CASSSDRAQPQHF. The CDR3 DNA is TGTGCCAGCAGTTCTGACAGGGCACAGCCCCAGCATTTT.

For this clone: The same CDR3 is also encoded by other DNA sequences in this sample. The chain carries TRBV30 and TRBJ2-2; D is tentatively TRBD1 or TRBD2 (6 bases each). The V gene lost 3 bases and the J gene lost 5 bases, with 13 bases spanning the gap. This CDR3 has 14 amino acids. Germline lookup yields CDR1 GTSNPN and CDR2 SVGIG (reference sequence). CDR3 coding DNA: TGTGCCTGGAGGAGGGGGGCGCGAACCGGGGAGCTGTTTTTT. Protein: CAWRRGARTGELFF.

This clone was picked up one time. The V gene is TRBV7-8, the J gene TRBJ1-1; D unresolved. CDR1 and CDR2 from the germline V gene are SGHVS and FQNEAQ. V was shortened by 3 bases and J by 0 bases, with 5 bases between the two germline ends. The CDR3 has 13 residues. CDR3 sequence reads: CASSFTLNTEAFF. The CDR3 DNA sequence: TGTGCCAGCAGCTTTACACTGAACACTGAAGCTTTCTTT.

The gene calls are TRBV4-3 and TRBJ2-3; 12 positions match TRBD2. J lost 4 bases, V lost 1 base, and 3 bases had no gene match. This CDR3 region has 16 residues. The germline V gene encodes CDR1 LGHNA and CDR2 YSLEER. DNA of the CDR3: TGCGCCAGCAGCCAAGCGGCTAGCGGGAGGGCAGATACGCAGTATTTT. This encodes CASSQAASGRADTQYF.

The chain combines TRBV7-2 with TRBJ2-2, with D perhaps given as TRBD1 or TRBD2 (7 bases each). The germline V and J ends were trimmed by 5 bases and 6 bases, with 13 bases remaining between them. The CDR3 extends over 14 amino acids. In germline, CDR1 is SGHTA, CDR2 FQGNSA. Here the CDR3 reads CASSPQGRAGELFF. As DNA, the CDR3 is TGTGCCAGCAGCCCACAGGGGAGGGCCGGGGAGCTGTTTTTT.

The rearrangement links TRBV2 to TRBJ2-5; D uncertain. Trimming stripped 2 bases from V and 5 bases from J, with 6 bases between. CDR1 and CDR2 (germline): SNHLY, FYNNEI. This CDR3 region has 12 residues. CDR3 coding DNA: TGTGCCAGCAGTGAATCCGCGGAGACCCAGTACTTC. Its protein is CASSESAETQYF.

This clone has only a few counts. The chain is built from TRBV30 and TRBJ2-3; D not resolved. Between the trimmed V and J ends, which lost 8 bases and 4 bases, there was a span of 10 bases. Germline-derived CDR1 and CDR2 are GTSNPN and SVGIG (reference sequence). The CDR3 consists of 11 residues. The CDR3 DNA is TGTGCCCACGGGTGGGCAGATACGCAGTATTTT. Protein sequence: CAHGWADTQYF.

The sample holds a few counts of this clone. The rearrangement links TRBV2 to TRBJ2-1, with D possibly TRBD2 on 5 matching bases. Germline V gene data show CDR1 as SNHLY and CDR2 as FYNNEI. This CDR3 region has 14 residues. V shed 10 bases and J shed 9 bases, with 22 bases lying between them. In nucleotides, the CDR3 is TGTGCCACGCTCCGGGGAACACCAGGCGGTGAGCAGTTCTTC. Translating it yields CATLRGTPGGEQFF.

The chain carries TRBV29-1 and TRBJ2-4, with a tentative D call TRBD1 (6 bases). Trimming left V 0 bases short and J 7 bases short, with 10 bases between. The germline V gene has CDR1 SQVTM and CDR2 ANQGSEA. The CDR3 has 13 residues. CDR3 sequence (DNA): TGCAGCGTTGAAGAGTCAGGGGCGAACATTCAGTACTTC. Amino acid sequence: CSVEESGANIQYF.